This is a list of T cell receptor beta chains from one sample in a study of vaccination effects on CD4 cells after COVID-19. Only in-frame clones appear in the TCRdb table, and some are missing; sequencing was by immunoSEQ multiplex PCR. The data show about 59,000 clones, around 82% seen once. Antigen specificity for these receptors is unknown. Here the sequenced sample was CD4+ T cells from PBMCs cultured with HCoV-OC43 spike peptides, taken after COVID-19 vaccination. These receptors were collected from a human donor who received a COVID-19 vaccine. Both conserved end residues are part of each CDR3. The D gene is left open where the match is weak. Clone size is shown for a subset of rows, as once, few, many or a class of expanded clone.

v_gene	abundance	j_gene	d_gene	CDR3nt	CDR3aa
TRBV18	few	TRBJ2-2	.	TGTGCCAGCTCACCAGTAACTTCAGGAACCGGGGAGCTGTTTTTT	CASSPVTSGTGELFF
TRBV10-2	.	TRBJ1-3	.	TGCGCCAGCAGTGAGTCAAGGGAAGCTACTGGAAACACCATATATTTT	CASSESREATGNTIYF
TRBV3-1/TRBV3-2	.	TRBJ1-2	TRBD1	TGTGCCAGCAGCCAAGGAGACACAGGGGGGTTCTATGGCTACACCTTC	CASSQGDTGGFYGYTF
TRBV25-1	.	TRBJ2-1	.	TGTGCCAGCAGTGAATATCCAGGTACGAATGAGCAGTTCTTC	CASSEYPGTNEQFF
TRBV2	.	TRBJ1-1	TRBD1	TGTGGGGCCCGGACAGGGGTATTAGACACTGAAGCTTTCTTT	CGARTGVLDTEAFF
TRBV7-2	.	TRBJ1-2	TRBD1	TGTGCCAGCCGTAGACAGGGGGCTAACTATGGCTACACCTTC	CASRRQGANYGYTF
TRBV4-2	few	TRBJ1-2	.	TGTGCCAGCAGCCAAGGGGGGCAGACCACCTTC	CASSQGGQTTF
TRBV18	.	TRBJ1-4	.	TGTGCCAGCTCACCATCACAGGTTAATGAAAAACTGTTTTTT	CASSPSQVNEKLFF
TRBV15	.	TRBJ2-5	TRBD1	TGTGCCACCAGCATTACCAGGGGGCATAAAGAGACCCAGTACTTC	CATSITRGHKETQYF
TRBV9	.	TRBJ2-2	.	TGTGCCAGCAGCCTTAGCCCTAACGGACTCCTCACCGGGGAGCTGTTTTTT	CASSLSPNGLLTGELFF
TRBV18	.	TRBJ2-2	.	TGTGCCAGCTCACCCTTAGAAAGGAGGCCCAACACCGGGGAGCTGTTTTTT	CASSPLERRPNTGELFF
TRBV2	once	TRBJ1-2	.	TGTGCCAGCACCGATGGCCAGGCCTCCTATGGCTACACCTTC	CASTDGQASYGYTF
TRBV24-1	.	TRBJ1-2	TRBD1	TGTGCCACCAGTCCGGGACAGAAGAACTATGGCTACACCTTC	CATSPGQKNYGYTF
TRBV10-1	.	TRBJ2-2	.	TGCGCCAGCCGAAGCGGAGTGGTCGGGGAGCTGTTTTTT	CASRSGVVGELFF
TRBV12-3/TRBV12-4	few	TRBJ1-6	.	TGTGCCAGCAGTTTTGGGAATTCACCCCTCCACTTT	CASSFGNSPLHF
TRBV5-5	.	TRBJ2-1	.	TGTGCCAGCAGCTTGAACGGTCCCAATGAGCAGTTCTTC	CASSLNGPNEQFF
TRBV4-2	once	TRBJ2-5	.	TGTGCCAGCAGCCAAGAGGAGTGGAGGGGGCTGGAGGAGACCCAGTACTTC	CASSQEEWRGLEETQYF
TRBV5-4	few	TRBJ1-4	TRBD1	TGTGCCAGCAGCCTACAGGGGTATAATGAAAAACTGTTTTTT	CASSLQGYNEKLFF
TRBV6-6	.	TRBJ2-6	TRBD2	TGTGCCAGCAGTCGGGGGACTAGCGGGGTCTCTGGGGCCAACGTCCTGACTTTC	CASSRGTSGVSGANVLTF
TRBV11-3	few	TRBJ2-3	TRBD2	TGTGCCAGCAGCCCCCTAGCGGGGGGTAGCACAGATACGCAGTATTTT	CASSPLAGGSTDTQYF
TRBV3-1/TRBV3-2	.	TRBJ1-5	.	TGTGCCAGCAGCCAAGTAGGTCAGCCCCAGCATTTT	CASSQVGQPQHF
TRBV27	.	TRBJ1-1	.	TGTGCCAGCAAAAGTCCCTCGGCTAACACTGAAGCTTTCTTT	CASKSPSANTEAFF
TRBV5-1	.	TRBJ2-1	.	TGCGCCAGCAGCTTGGTCGGGACTTACACCTACAATGAGCAGTTCTTC	CASSLVGTYTYNEQFF
TRBV12-3/TRBV12-4	once	TRBJ2-3	.	TGTGCCAGCACCTCGGACAGCGATACGCAGTATTTT	CASTSDSDTQYF
TRBV4-1	.	TRBJ2-5	TRBD2	TGCGCCAGCAGCCGAGGCCTAGCGGGGAGCCAAGAGACCCAGTACTTC	CASSRGLAGSQETQYF
TRBV28	.	TRBJ1-5	.	TGTGCCAGCAGTTTATATTCAGGGGTCAATCAGCCCCAGCATTTT	CASSLYSGVNQPQHF
TRBV7-8	.	TRBJ1-1	.	TGTGCCAGTACGGGGGGGCGAAACCGTGAAGCGCGGACTGAAGCTTTCTTT	CASTGGRNREARTEAFF
TRBV12-3/TRBV12-4	.	TRBJ1-1	.	TGTGCCAGCAGTTTTCGGCGGGATGAAGCTTTCTTT	CASSFRRDEAFF
TRBV6-6	.	TRBJ2-3	.	TGTGCCAGCAGTTACCGGGCACCCACAGATACGCAGTATTTT	CASSYRAPTDTQYF
TRBV6-6	few	TRBJ1-2	TRBD1	TGTGCCAGCAGTTCCCTGGACAGGGGGCAAGGCTACACCTTC	CASSSLDRGQGYTF
TRBV5-1	.	TRBJ1-1	TRBD1	TGCGCCAGCAGCTTGGAATGGCAGGGGGCGGGTTCGAACACTGAAGCTTTCTTT	CASSLEWQGAGSNTEAFF
TRBV13	.	TRBJ2-1	TRBD1	TGTGCCAGCAGTCGAGTGGGACAGGCGCTAAATGAGCAGTTCTTC	CASSRVGQALNEQFF
TRBV28	.	TRBJ2-2	.	TGTGCCAGCAGTTTCGACAGGTTCAGGACCGGGGAGCTGTTTTTT	CASSFDRFRTGELFF
TRBV7-2	.	TRBJ2-1	TRBD2	TGTGCCAGCAGCTCCAGCGGGGGTTATGAGCAGTTCTTC	CASSSSGGYEQFF
TRBV6-1	.	TRBJ1-1	.	TGTGCCAGCAGTGATGCGGGGTTCACTGAAGCTTTCTTT	CASSDAGFTEAFF
TRBV6-6	.	TRBJ1-2	.	TGTGCCAGCAGTTACTCCCGCTATGGCTACACCTTC	CASSYSRYGYTF
TRBV5-1	.	TRBJ2-5	.	TGCGCCAGCAGCTTGGGTGGGGGTCCCCAAGAGACCCAGTACTTC	CASSLGGGPQETQYF
TRBV5-1	.	TRBJ1-3	.	TGCGCCAGCAGCTTGGGCGAGCCCTCTGGAAACACCATATATTTT	CASSLGEPSGNTIYF
TRBV11-2	few	TRBJ1-5	.	TGTGCCAGCAGCTCTAGGGGGCAGCCCCAGCATTTT	CASSSRGQPQHF
TRBV14	once	TRBJ2-3	.	TGTGCCAGCAGCCAAGTCGATACGCAGTATTTT	CASSQVDTQYF
TRBV5-4	.	TRBJ1-2	TRBD1	TGTGCCAGCAGCTTAGAGGGGGCCGGCTATGGCTACACCTTC	CASSLEGAGYGYTF
TRBV7-9	.	TRBJ1-1	.	TGTGCGATCCAAATTGGGGGCGACACTGAAGCTTTCTTT	CAIQIGGDTEAFF
TRBV19	.	TRBJ1-1	.	TGTGCCAGTAGTATTTCGCGGATGAACACTGAAGCTTTCTTT	CASSISRMNTEAFF
TRBV6-5	.	TRBJ1-3	.	TGTGCCAGCAGCCTAGACAGGTCTGGAAACACCATATATTTT	CASSLDRSGNTIYF
TRBV7-3	.	TRBJ2-6	.	TGTGCCAGCAGCTTGGATTCTGGGGCCAACGTCCTGACTTTC	CASSLDSGANVLTF
TRBV6-5	few	TRBJ1-6	TRBD1	TGTGCCAGCAGCTTGGACAGGGTGACTACACCCCTCCACTTT	CASSLDRVTTPLHF
TRBV6-5	.	TRBJ1-2	.	TGTGCCAGCAGTCGTATTTTAACAGGATCCGGCTACACCTTC	CASSRILTGSGYTF
TRBV3-1/TRBV3-2	few	TRBJ1-2	.	TGTGCCAGCAGCCAAGTTAGGGGGGACTACACCTTC	CASSQVRGDYTF
TRBV10-3	.	TRBJ1-1	.	TGTGCCATCAGTGAGGGAGGGGACACTGAAGCTTTCTTT	CAISEGGDTEAFF
TRBV4-1	few	TRBJ2-1	.	TGCGCCAGCAGCCAAGATAAGGGGTTCAGCTCCTACAATGAGCAGTTCTTC	CASSQDKGFSSYNEQFF
TRBV4-1	.	TRBJ1-5	TRBD1	TGCGCCAGCAGCCCAGTACAGGGGGCCGGTGGCAATCAGCCCCAGCATTTT	CASSPVQGAGGNQPQHF
TRBV6-5	.	TRBJ1-1	.	TGTGCCAGCAGTTACTTGGGGGAGGAAGCTTTCTTT	CASSYLGEEAFF
TRBV18	.	TRBJ2-1	.	TGTGCCAGCTCACCAGGTTACTATGAGCAGTTCTTC	CASSPGYYEQFF
TRBV18	.	TRBJ1-4	TRBD1	TGTGCCAGCTCACCACCGGACAGGGGGCGCGAAAAACTGTTTTTT	CASSPPDRGREKLFF
TRBV9	.	TRBJ1-6	.	TGTGCCAGCAGCGTAGATGGAGGTGGGAATTCACCCCTCCACTTT	CASSVDGGGNSPLHF